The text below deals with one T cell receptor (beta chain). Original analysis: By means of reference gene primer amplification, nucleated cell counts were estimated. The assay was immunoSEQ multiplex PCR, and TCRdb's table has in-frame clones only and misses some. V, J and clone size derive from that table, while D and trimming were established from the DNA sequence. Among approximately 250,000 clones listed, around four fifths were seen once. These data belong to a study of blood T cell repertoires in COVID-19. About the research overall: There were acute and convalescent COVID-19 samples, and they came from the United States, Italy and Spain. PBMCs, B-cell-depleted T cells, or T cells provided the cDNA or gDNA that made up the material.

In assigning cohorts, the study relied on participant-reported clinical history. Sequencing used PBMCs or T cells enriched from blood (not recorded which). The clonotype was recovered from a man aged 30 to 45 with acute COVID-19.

The DNA for the CDR3 is TGTGCCAGCTGTTCATGGGGGGATGTTTTGGATACGCAGTATTTT. Residues: CASCSWGDVLDTQYF. The genes are TRBV6-5 and TRBJ2-3; D perhaps matches TRBD2 (6 bases). Germline CDR1 and CDR2: MNHEY and SVGAGI. This CDR3 is 15 amino acids long. V lost 8 bases and J lost 6, with 21 bases in between.